This entry lists 5 T cell receptor beta chains sequenced from one sample in a study of response to subunit inactivated influenza vaccine (dated by TCRdb to about 2018). Library method: RT-PCR. The instrument was an Illumina HiSeq 2500. TCRdb trimmed the raw reads at Q25, called clones with MiXCR and kept productive beta chains. Rows are unified per CDR3 protein, each entry keeping the most common DNA and genes. Counted in this sample were 500,000 to 600,000 distinct CDR3 sequences; about 11% of them appeared once. 9.5% to 11% of the sample is in the top ten clones. This sample was also put to use in a study of T cells expressing NK-cell markers. According to the second study: The TCR beta cDNA libraries were made using 5'RACE template switching, a step that added both a universal primer site and unique molecular identifiers.

Sequencing was performed on PBMCs from blood, taken on the day of vaccination. The receptors were gathered from a man aged 45 to 65 who received an inactivated influenza vaccine. Donor details come from another sample of the same person, matched by shared clones.

The gene calls are TRBV2 and TRBJ2-5; 10 bases line up with TRBD2. The CDR3 spans 16 residues. Germline-derived CDR1 and CDR2 are SNHLY and FYNNEI. J gave up 3 bases and V 2 bases, and 6 bases lay outside the gene matches. The CDR3 coding sequence is TGTGCCAGCAGTGAAATAGGACTAGCGGCAAAAGAGACCCAGTACTTC. Translating gives CASSEIGLAAKETQYF.

This clonotype was observed a few times. The chain has TRBV4-1 and TRBJ1-3; D is uncertain. Germline V gene sequence: CDR1 MGHRA, CDR2 YSYEKL. Trimming removed 0 bases at V and 4 bases at J, with 10 bases between. The CDR3 consists of 15 residues. The CDR3 is CASSQDRAGGNTIYF. Written as DNA, the CDR3 is TGCGCCAGCAGCCAAGATCGGGCAGGAGGAAACACCATATATTTT.

V usage is TRBV30 and J usage is TRBJ1-4; D unresolved. Trimming removed 3 bases from V and 7 bases from J, with 15 bases in between. This CDR3 region has 14 residues. Germline V gene sequence: CDR1 GTSNPN, CDR2 SVGIG (reference sequence). This CDR3 reads CAWSPLGLGEKLFF. DNA of the CDR3: TGTGCCTGGAGCCCGTTAGGTCTAGGTGAAAAACTGTTTTTT.

This clonotype showed up just a few times. The chain combines TRBV4-3 with TRBJ1-1, with a tentative D call TRBD1 (5 bases). Trimming cost V 0 bases and J 1 base, with 12 bases left between them. The CDR3 is 16 amino acids. Germline assignment: CDR1 LGHNA and CDR2 YSLEER. CDR3 loop: CASSQDMGDRNTEAFF. The DNA for the CDR3 is TGCGCCAGCAGCCAAGATATGGGGGACCGGAACACTGAAGCTTTCTTT.

The chain has TRBV12-3 or TRBV12-4 and TRBJ2-4; D uncertain. The CDR3 consists of 15 residues. The ends were cut back, 0 bases at V and 6 bases at J, with 12 bases in the middle. As DNA, the CDR3 is TGTGCCAGCAGTTTAGCGCTAAGGCCTGGAAACATTCAGTACTTC. It yields the protein CASSLALRPGNIQYF.